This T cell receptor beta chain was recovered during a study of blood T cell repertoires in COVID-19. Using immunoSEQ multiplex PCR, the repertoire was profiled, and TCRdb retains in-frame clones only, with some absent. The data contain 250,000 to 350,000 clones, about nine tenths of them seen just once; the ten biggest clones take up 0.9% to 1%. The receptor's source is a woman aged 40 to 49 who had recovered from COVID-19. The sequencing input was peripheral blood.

CDR3 DNA sequence: TGTGCCAGCAGCTTAATCCCCGACAATAGCAATCAGCCCCAGCATTTT. Translated, it gives CASSLIPDNSNQPQHF. The V and J genes are TRBV7-8 and TRBJ1-5; D gene ambiguous. The CDR3 is 16 amino acids. Per the germline V gene, CDR1 is SGHVS and CDR2 is FQNEAQ. V dropped 2 bases and J dropped 0 bases, with 11 bases sitting between them. Full variable domain (outside the CDR3, taken from reference TRBV7-8 and TRBJ1-5): GAGVSQSPRYKVAKRGQDVALRCDPISGHVSLFWYQQALGQGPEFLTYFQNEAQLDKSGLPSDRFFAERPEGSVSTLKIQRTQQEDSAVYLCASSLIPDNSNQPQHFGDGTRLSIL.